Listed below are T cell receptor beta chains from one sample, sequenced in a study of blood T cell repertoires in COVID-19. The table came from immunoSEQ multiplex PCR; TCRdb's copy has only in-frame clones and leaves some out. The sample contains 250,000 or so clones, roughly 86% of which appear only once. Material for sequencing was peripheral blood. Receptor source: a middle-aged man with active or convalescent COVID-19. Both conserved end residues are part of each CDR3. The D gene is left open where the match is weak. Where a row states a size, it is once, few, many or the class of an expanded clone; other rows omit it.

v_gene	d_gene	j_gene	abundance	CDR3nt	CDR3aa
TRBV7-2	TRBD2	TRBJ2-3	.	TGTGCCAGCAGCTCCCTAGCGGGTTCCACAGATACGCAGTATTTT	CASSSLAGSTDTQYF
TRBV19	TRBD2	TRBJ2-1	.	TGTGCCAGTAGGGGGCTAGCGGTTGAGGGAGAGCAGTTCTTC	CASRGLAVEGEQFF
TRBV12-3/TRBV12-4	TRBD1	TRBJ1-2	.	TGTGCCAGCAGCTTGGGACAGGACTATGGCTACACCTTC	CASSLGQDYGYTF
TRBV28	TRBD1	TRBJ1-4	.	TGTGCCAGCACCGCCGGGACAGGGGGAAAACTGTTTTTT	CASTAGTGGKLFF
TRBV6-9	TRBD1	TRBJ1-3	once	TGTGCCAACCCGGGACAGTTCTCTGGAAACACCATATATTTT	CANPGQFSGNTIYF
TRBV9	TRBD2	TRBJ2-1	.	TGTGCCAGCAGCCCGAGTCGGACTAGCGGATACAATGAGCAGTTCTTC	CASSPSRTSGYNEQFF
TRBV3-1/TRBV3-2	.	TRBJ2-3	.	TGTGCCAGCAGCTACTCAGATACGCAGTATTTT	CASSYSDTQYF
TRBV7-9	TRBD2	TRBJ2-1	.	TGTGCCAGCAGCCCCATAACTAGCGGGCTATACAATGAGCAGTTCTTC	CASSPITSGLYNEQFF
TRBV7-3	.	TRBJ2-3	.	TGTGCCAGCAGTCCAACTTTCGCCGCTAGCACAGATACGCAGTATTTT	CASSPTFAASTDTQYF
TRBV7-2	TRBD1	TRBJ2-2	.	TGTGCCAGCAGCTCACAGGGGACCGCGAACACCGGGGAGCTGTTTTTT	CASSSQGTANTGELFF
TRBV5-1	.	TRBJ2-1	.	TGCGCCAGCAGCGAGGAAGGACACCCACCGGGCAATGAGCAGTTCTTC	CASSEEGHPPGNEQFF
TRBV7-9	.	TRBJ2-5	.	TGTGCCAGCAGCTTAATGGGAGGAGAGACCCAGTACTTC	CASSLMGGETQYF
TRBV2	TRBD1	TRBJ2-7	.	TGTGCCAGCAGGGACAGGGGGACCTACGAGCAGTACTTC	CASRDRGTYEQYF
TRBV24-1	TRBD1	TRBJ2-5	.	TGTGCCACTCAGGCCGGGACAGGAGGTTGGGAGACCCAGTACTTC	CATQAGTGGWETQYF
TRBV7-9	TRBD2	TRBJ2-1	.	TGTGCCAGCAGCCAGGATCCGGGACTAGCGGGAGGGGTTTTTGAGCAGTTCTTC	CASSQDPGLAGGVFEQFF
TRBV19	TRBD1	TRBJ1-5	.	TGTGCCAGTAGCCCGAGGGGGACAGGGCCTCGTAGGCCCCAGCATTTT	CASSPRGTGPRRPQHF
TRBV30	.	TRBJ2-7	.	TGTGCCTGGACGGAGGGGGCGTCCTTAGGATTACGAGAGCAGTACTTC	CAWTEGASLGLREQYF